This record covers a single TCR beta chain. The clone's antigen remains unknown. There are no base qualities to consult, and no much larger clone falls within one base. The CDR3, from cysteine to phenylalanine, totals 15 residues. The kept DNA is CDR3 alone, 45 bases in frame from the first base. Germline trimming: 4 bases from V, 7 bases from J; junction bases outside gene matches: 8. Based on the germline V gene (reference sequence), the CDR1 and CDR2 sequences are MNHNY and SVGAGI. The data were obtained in a study of identical twins' blood T cells (dated by TCRdb to 2012 to 2015). The study in broad terms: The approximately twelve libraries, six for the alpha chain and six for the beta chain, yielded 50 million or so Illumina reads in total. The study compared TCR alpha and beta chain repertoires of three pairs of monozygous twins using next-generation sequencing to assess genetic influence on repertoire formation. Here is what the overall study found, with its caveats: V gene usage was reported to be markedly more similar within twin pairs than between unrelated donors, even among non-selected out-of-frame TCRbeta clonotypes. Because the twins were raised together, environmental influences could not be ruled out as an explanation for the similarity between twins. Among the most abundant TCRbeta clonotypes, every donor shared more CDR3 sequences with her own twin than with unrelated donors. The number of shared CDR3 clonotypes between two donors was mainly determined by the product of their cloneset sizes, and twins did not clearly deviate from this trend. Validation by independent studies was stated to be required for the proposed role of the TCRalpha J segment in MHC recognition during thymic selection.

The donors were six healthy women who made up three monozygous twin pairs. All three twin pairs had been reared together and were thought likely to have met the same infectious agents and vaccines. RNA was isolated from peripheral blood mononuclear cells and used to prepare TCR cDNA libraries. To prepare the library, 5' RACE was applied. The instrument given in TCRdb is Illumina Genome Analyzer IIx. The RNA-based TCR cDNA libraries were made using a previously described protocol that was modified in several ways. Sample-specific barcodes were introduced on both ends of each TCR cDNA library during cDNA synthesis and amplification to prevent cross-contamination. As for the authors' bioinformatics: Between about 95,000 and nearly 500,000 clonotypes were identified per individual, with roughly 2.2 to 3.6 million CDR3-containing reads per library. Reads with improper barcode index combinations were discarded, and clonesets were then built for each library with the MiTCR software. MiTCR filtered or rescued low-quality reads and corrected PCR and sequencing errors when assembling CDR3 clonotypes. Artificial out-of-frame clonotypes were mapped to in-frame sequences, with one indel allowed in the CDR3, and then removed. To measure how similar V and J gene usage was between donors, Jensen-Shannon divergence was divided by mean entropy. The public reads were reanalyzed by TCRdb: fastp trimming at Q25, MiXCR alignment, in-frame beta chains only. Each CDR3 protein gets just one entry, which takes the most common genes and DNA from the rows behind it. For this entry, the V and J calls and clone size follow TCRdb and not the study's own pipeline. The sample table shows 350,000 to 400,000 distinct CDR3 sequences, and roughly 28% are seen once. The ten largest clonotypes hold around 5.6% of the sample.

The sample comprised PBMCs. The origin of this receptor is a woman aged 18-49 years in good health. The chain uses TRBV6-6 and TRBJ2-1; 9 bases in the middle match TRBD2. CDR3 region: CASSLSSGIMNEQFF. The DNA sequence is TGTGCCAGCAGTTTGTCTAGCGGGATCATGAATGAGCAGTTCTTC.